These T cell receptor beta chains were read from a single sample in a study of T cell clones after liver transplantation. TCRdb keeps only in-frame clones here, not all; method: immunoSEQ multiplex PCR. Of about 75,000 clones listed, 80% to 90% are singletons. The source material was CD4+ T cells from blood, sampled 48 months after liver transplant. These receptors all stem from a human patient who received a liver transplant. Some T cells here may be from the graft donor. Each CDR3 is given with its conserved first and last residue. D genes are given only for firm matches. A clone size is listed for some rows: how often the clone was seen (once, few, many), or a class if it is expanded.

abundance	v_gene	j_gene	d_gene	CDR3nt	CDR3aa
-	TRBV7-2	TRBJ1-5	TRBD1	TGTGCCAGCAGCTTATTGGTGACAGGGCCGAGCAATCAGCCCCAGCATTTT	CASSLLVTGPSNQPQHF
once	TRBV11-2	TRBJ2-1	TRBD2	TGTGCCAGCAGCTTAGATGAAAGCGGGAGGGCCAGTGAGCAGTTCTTC	CASSLDESGRASEQFF
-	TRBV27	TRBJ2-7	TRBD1	TGTGCCAGCAGTTTAGGGACAGGGTGGTCCGAGCAGTACTTC	CASSLGTGWSEQYF
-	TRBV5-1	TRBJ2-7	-	TGCGCCAGCCGCGACATGGAGGACGGAGCCTACGAGCAGTACTTC	CASRDMEDGAYEQYF
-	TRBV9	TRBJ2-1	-	TGTGCCAGCGCCAGTGTTCGGGTAAGCTCCTACAATGAGCAGTTCTTC	CASASVRVSSYNEQFF
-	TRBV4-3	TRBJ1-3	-	TGCGCCAGCAGCCAAGACATGGGGGAGGACAGATCTGGAAACACCATATATTTT	CASSQDMGEDRSGNTIYF
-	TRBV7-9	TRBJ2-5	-	TGTGCCAGCAGCTCGCGGGTGACAGGAGAGACCCAGTACTTC	CASSSRVTGETQYF
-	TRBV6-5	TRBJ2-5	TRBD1	TGTGCCAGCAGCAGGACAGGGACGGGGAAAGAGACCCAGTACTTC	CASSRTGTGKETQYF
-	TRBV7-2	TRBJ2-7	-	TGTGCCAGCAGTTATCTAGGAACCGCAGCCTACGAGCAGTACTTC	CASSYLGTAAYEQYF
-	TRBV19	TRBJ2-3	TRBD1	TGTGCCAGTAGTTTCGGACAGGATGGAGATACGCAGTATTTT	CASSFGQDGDTQYF
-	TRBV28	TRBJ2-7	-	TGTGCCAGCAGTTCTCCGGGACCACGCTACGAGCAGTACTTC	CASSSPGPRYEQYF
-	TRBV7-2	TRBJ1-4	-	TGTGCCAGCAGATTCGGGACTTCCGAAAACCTGTTTTTT	CASRFGTSENLFF
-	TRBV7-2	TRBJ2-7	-	TGTGCCAGCAGCCCAGTAGGGGCTACATACGAGCAGTACTTC	CASSPVGATYEQYF
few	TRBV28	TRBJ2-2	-	TGTGCCAGCAAGATCCTCACCGGGGAGCTGTTTTTT	CASKILTGELFF
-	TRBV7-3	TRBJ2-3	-	TGTGCCAGCAGCCCAAGGGGTGAGGTCACAGATACGCAGTATTTT	CASSPRGEVTDTQYF
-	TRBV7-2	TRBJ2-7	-	TGTGCCAGCAGCTTAGCTGGGGGACGGGGCTACGAGCAGTACTTC	CASSLAGGRGYEQYF
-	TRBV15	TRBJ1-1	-	TGTGCCACCAGCAGAGATCGAGCGAACACTGAAGCTTTCTTT	CATSRDRANTEAFF
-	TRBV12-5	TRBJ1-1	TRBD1	TGTGCTAGTGGCCCCGGGACAGGGTATCTTACTGAAGCTTTCTTT	CASGPGTGYLTEAFF
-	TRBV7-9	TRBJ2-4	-	TGTGCCAGCAGCTTAGCAGGGGCGTACATTCAGTACTTC	CASSLAGAYIQYF
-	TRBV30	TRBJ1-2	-	TGTGCCTGGAGTGTGGTGACCGAGTATGGCTACACCTTC	CAWSVVTEYGYTF
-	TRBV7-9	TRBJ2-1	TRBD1	TGTGCCAGCAGTTCCACACAGGGGGGCAATGAGCAGTTCTTC	CASSSTQGGNEQFF
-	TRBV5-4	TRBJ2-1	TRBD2	TGTGCCAGCAGCTTAACTAGCGGGGTCTACAATGAGCAGTTCTTC	CASSLTSGVYNEQFF
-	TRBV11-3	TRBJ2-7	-	TGTGCCAGCAGCTTAGGGCTGGACAGCTCCTACGAGCAGTACTTC	CASSLGLDSSYEQYF
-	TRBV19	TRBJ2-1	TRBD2	TGTGCCAGTAGTCCCCGGACTAGCGGCCAGCTTGCCTACAATGAGCAGTTCTTC	CASSPRTSGQLAYNEQFF
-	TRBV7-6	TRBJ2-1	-	TGTGCCAGTTCGACAGAATACAATGAGCAGTTCTTC	CASSTEYNEQFF
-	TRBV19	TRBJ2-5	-	TGTGCCAGTAACGGGGGTCGCCAAGAGACCCAGTACTTC	CASNGGRQETQYF
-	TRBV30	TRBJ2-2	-	TGTGCCTGGAGTGTACCGGGGGCCGGCGGGGAGCTGTTTTTT	CAWSVPGAGGELFF
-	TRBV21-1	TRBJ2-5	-	TGTGCCAGCAAATCCCCGACTAGATGGGAGACCCAGTACTTC	CASKSPTRWETQYF
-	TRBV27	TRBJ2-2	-	TGTGCCAGCAGTTTCCTTGGCATCACCGGGGAGCTGTTTTTT	CASSFLGITGELFF
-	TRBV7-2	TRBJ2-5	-	TGTGCCAGCAGGCGCGGGACAACCGGAGAGACCCAGTACTTC	CASRRGTTGETQYF
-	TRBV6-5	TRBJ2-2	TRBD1	TGTGCCAGCAGCTCCGGGACAGGGGTTCCCGGGGAGCTGTTTTTT	CASSSGTGVPGELFF
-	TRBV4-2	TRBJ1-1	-	TGTGCCAGCAGCCGAACCGGGACACTGAACACTGAAGCTTTCTTT	CASSRTGTLNTEAFF
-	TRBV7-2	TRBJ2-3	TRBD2	TGTGCCAGCAGCTCACTCCTAGCGGGGGGCACAGATACGCAGTATTTT	CASSSLLAGGTDTQYF
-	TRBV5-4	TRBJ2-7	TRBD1	TGTGCCAGCCGAACACAGGGGATCTACGAGCAGTACTTC	CASRTQGIYEQYF
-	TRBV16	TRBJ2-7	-	TGTGCCAGGCCCTCCCTCTCAGCTCGAACCTACGAGCAGTACTTC	CARPSLSARTYEQYF
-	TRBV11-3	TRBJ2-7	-	TGTGCCAGCAGCTTGACAGTAGGGGGCGAGCAGTACTTC	CASSLTVGGEQYF
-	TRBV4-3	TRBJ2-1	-	TGCGCCAGCAGCCAAGGGGCTTACAATGAGCAGTTCTTC	CASSQGAYNEQFF
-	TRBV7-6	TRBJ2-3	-	TGTGCCAGTAGACAGGGAGGGACAGATACGCAGTATTTT	CASRQGGTDTQYF
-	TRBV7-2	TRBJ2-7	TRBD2	TGTGCCAGCAGCTTCTCCGGGACTAGCGGCGCCTACGAGCAGTACTTC	CASSFSGTSGAYEQYF
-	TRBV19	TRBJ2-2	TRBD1	TGTGCCAGTAGTATGGGACAGGGGTATGACACCGGGGAGCTGTTTTTT	CASSMGQGYDTGELFF
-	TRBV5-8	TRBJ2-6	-	TGTGCCAGCAGCTTGGGAGCAGCAGGGTCGGGACGGGCCAACGTCCTGACTTTC	CASSLGAAGSGRANVLTF
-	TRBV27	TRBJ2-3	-	TGTGCCAGCAGCCATCAACCCGCAGATACGCAGTATTTT	CASSHQPADTQYF
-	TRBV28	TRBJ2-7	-	TGTGCCAGCAGTTCCCCCCTGGGGCAGTACTTC	CASSSPLGQYF
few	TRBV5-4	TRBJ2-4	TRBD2	TGTGCCAGCAGCTTGGAGCGGGAGGGTAGTGTCATTCAGTACTTC	CASSLEREGSVIQYF
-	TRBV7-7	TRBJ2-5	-	TGTGCCAGCAGCCTCAGTTTGGTAATGGGGGGCGGAGAGACCCAGTACTTC	CASSLSLVMGGGETQYF
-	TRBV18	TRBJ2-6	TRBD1	TGTGCCAGCGGGACAGGGGGATTACTCTCTGGGGCCAACGTCCTGACTTTC	CASGTGGLLSGANVLTF
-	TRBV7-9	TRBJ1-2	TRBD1	TGTGCCAGCAGTCCCAGCGGGGGGACAGGGGGCGTTAACTATGGCTACACCTTC	CASSPSGGTGGVNYGYTF
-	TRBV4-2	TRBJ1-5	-	TGTGCCAGCAGCCGGGGAGGGAATCAGCCCCAGCATTTT	CASSRGGNQPQHF
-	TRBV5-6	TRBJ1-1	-	TGTGCCAGCAGCCGCCGGGTTTTGAACACTGAAGCTTTCTTT	CASSRRVLNTEAFF
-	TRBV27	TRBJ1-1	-	TGTGCCAGCAGTTTATCCGCGCGAACTGAAGCTTTCTTT	CASSLSARTEAFF
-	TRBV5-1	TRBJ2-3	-	TGCGCCAGCAGCGACCATTCGGGCACAGATACGCAGTATTTT	CASSDHSGTDTQYF
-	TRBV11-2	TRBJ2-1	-	TGTGCCAGCAGCTTAGGCGTGAGCGCCCCCTACAATGAGCAGTTCTTC	CASSLGVSAPYNEQFF
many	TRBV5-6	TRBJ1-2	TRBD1	TGTGCCAGCAGCTGGACGGGACAGGGAGACTATGGCTACACCTTC	CASSWTGQGDYGYTF